This T cell receptor (beta chain) was found in a study of T cell repertoires in cytomegalovirus infection. The CDR3 consists of 12 residues. Germline CDR1 reads SGHTA; CDR2 reads FQGNSA. V lost 5 bases and J 5 bases, leaving 9 bases between the germline ends. TCRdb used MiXCR to reprocess the reads, holding one entry per CDR3 protein. The data contain about 400,000 distinct CDR3 sequences, roughly 18% of them singletons. This clonotype showed up just a few times. This sequence originates from a human donor in good health (CMV status not recorded). Some clones in this sample may be carry-over from other donors' samples. The material sequenced was PBMCs. The chain is built from TRBV7-2 and TRBJ2-5; D not certain. CDR3 sequence reads: CASSTSRETQYF. DNA of the CDR3: TGTGCCAGCAGCACCTCCCGGGAGACCCAGTACTTC.